This T cell receptor (beta chain) was sequenced in a study of CD8+ T cells in alopecia areata. Study findings and constraints: Many expanded lesional clones stayed in scalp and blood while on tofacitinib.

With regard to this clone: Its antigen remains unidentified.

As the sequencing template, cDNA was produced by extracting RNA and reverse transcribing it. Libraries were prepared by immunoSEQ multiplex PCR; TCRdb keeps only in-frame clonotypes and omits some of them. The sample records 150,000 to 250,000 clones, 50% to 60% being singletons. Treatment in this sample: oral pan-JAK inhibitor, 5-10 mg twice daily. The investigators collected lesional scalp punch biopsies and peripheral blood from alopecia areata patients. Sequences were derived from CD4+ T cells sorted from blood, sampled at week 4, from a patient treated with tofacitinib. The sequence was collected from a human donor with alopecia areata.

This CDR3 is CASSQEVGTEAFF. DNA for the CDR3: TGCGCCAGCAGCCAGGAGGTGGGCACTGAAGCTTTCTTT. The chain has TRBV4-3 and TRBJ1-1; D remains unclear. This CDR3 has 13 amino acids. CDR1 LGHNA and CDR2 YSLEER come from the germline V gene. Trimming removed 3 bases at V and 4 bases at J, with 9 bases between.